This section outlines one T cell receptor (beta chain) sequence together with its context. Its antigen remains unidentified. The data derive from a study of cytomegalovirus exposure and HLA in healthy donors. Study-level information: Counted in an early data release were 75 million to 85 million unique TCRs from HLA-typed donors. The study, taken as a whole, reports: Later analysis showed most CMV-associated TCR beta chains appearing HLA-restricted. The classifier reportedly diagnosed cytomegalovirus status with high specificity and sensitivity. The study designated fewer than 200 TCR beta chains cytomegalovirus-associated.

CDR3 size: 14 residues. Germline lookup yields CDR1 LNHDA and CDR2 SQIVND (reference sequence). V was clipped by 5 bases and J by 4 bases; unmatched bases: 5. The PCR used 60 Vbeta and 13 Jbeta primers. This table comes from immunoSEQ multiplex PCR, and its TCRdb copy is limited to in-frame clones, with some not included. The table has around 180,000 clones, about 86% seen once; the top ten hold approximately 2%. The sample comprised PBMCs. The genes are TRBV19 and TRBJ2-1; 7 positions agree with TRBD2. The sequence came from a woman under 30 in good health and CMV-seropositive. Here the CDR3 DNA reads TGTGCCAGTAGTCGTGGGGGGGGATACAATGAGCAGTTCTTC. Amino acids: CASSRGGGYNEQFF.